This T cell receptor (beta chain) was documented in a study of OX40 agonist ivuxolimab in advanced cancers. About the study as a whole: Ivuxolimab was an agonistic, fully human IgG2 monoclonal antibody directed against OX40 (CD134), a costimulatory receptor. Prior anti-PD-1, anti-PD-L1 or anti-CTLA-4 therapy was permitted, and about two fifths of dose-escalation patients had received checkpoint inhibitors. The dose-escalation cohort was approximately 83% male with a mean age of about 54 years, ranging from roughly 20 to 80. The purpose of peripheral TCRbeta sequencing was to test whether ivuxolimab changed TCR sequence diversity and led to clonal T-cell expansion. Intravenous ivuxolimab was administered to patients every 2 weeks at six dose levels: 0.01, 0.1, 0.3, 1.5, 3 and 10 mg/kg. The monotherapy dose-escalation portion (N of about 50 patients) of the phase I ivuxolimab trial is reported in the paper. Partial responses occurred in three dose-escalation patients: two with cutaneous melanoma and one with hepatocellular carcinoma. Among the 52 dose-escalation patients, approximately 20 had hepatocellular carcinoma, 15 or so melanoma, 9 renal cell carcinoma and 9 head and neck cancer.

To sequence the TCRbeta CDR3 region, genomic DNA was isolated from the sorted cells. The immunoSEQ Assay was used for sequencing of TCRbeta CDR3 regions. TCRdb provides this immuneACCESS table in a form limited to in-frame rearrangements. Some clones are lacking; in checked studies, under half of them reflect an unresolved V gene, and why the rest are absent is not known. This sample gives just under 65,000 clones in total; just over 85% of them show up just once. The top ten hold roughly 1.2% of the sample. Patients with autoimmune disease history or receiving systemic immunosuppression were excluded from the trial. In every dose cohort, peripheral blood was drawn for TCR sequencing at baseline, cycle 4 day 1, and cycle 7 day 1. Samples were obtained from an open-label, multicenter, first-in-human phase I dose-escalation trial of ivuxolimab. The trial enrolled adults with locally advanced or metastatic head and neck squamous cell, hepatocellular, melanoma or renal cell carcinoma. Before TCR sequencing, CD4+ T cells and CD8+ T cells were sorted from peripheral blood as separate populations.

As to this clone: What antigen it recognizes has not been identified. No per-base quality is available; no much larger clone lies one base away.

Counted from cysteine to phenylalanine, this CDR3 has 13 amino acids. The entry retains the CDR3 DNA only, 39 bases that are in frame from base 1. Trimming takes 5 bases from V and 0 bases from J, and the germline ends sit 7 bases apart. For CDR1 and CDR2, the germline V gene lists SGHRS and YFSETQ. Study-wide findings and limitations: At doses of 0.1 to 3.0 mg/kg, clonal expansion of both CD4+ and CD8+ T cells in blood was seen between baseline and week 6. Low levels of normalized T-cell clonal expansion were also seen in some patients who did not respond. The antigen specificity of the clonally expanded peripheral T cells was not determined. In the 0.1-3.0 mg/kg groups, partial responders had among the lowest normalized peripheral clonal expansion, particularly in CD8+ T cells. After ivuxolimab, expanded clones were on average more numerous among CD8+ T cells than among CD4+ T cells.

The source material was CD4+ or CD8+ T cells sorted from blood, sampled in a trial of the OX40 agonist ivuxolimab. The TCR comes from an adult with an advanced solid tumor such as melanoma, head and neck, liver or kidney cancer. The chain joins TRBV5-1 to TRBJ2-3; the D gene is unclear. The DNA sequence follows: TGCGCCAGCAGGGTCACTAGCACAGATACGCAGTATTTT. It translates to CASRVTSTDTQYF.